Included here is one T cell receptor beta chain sequence, with context. TCRdb analysed the RT-PCR reads with MiXCR anew, one entry per CDR3 protein. Among about 540,000 distinct CDR3 sequences listed, 20% to 25% were seen once. The CDR3 has 15 residues. The germline CDR1 and CDR2 sequences are ENHRY and SYGVKD. V lost 4 bases, J lost 1 base, and 12 bases lay in between. The sample originates from a study of response to subunit inactivated influenza vaccine. The data also belong to a second study, concerning T cells expressing NK-cell markers. That source notes: TCR beta libraries carry UMIs added by 5'RACE template switching. The TCR beta repertoires were obtained from sorted CD3+CD56+NKG2C+, CD3+CD56+NKG2C- and CD3+CD56-NKG2C+ T cells. There were several donors in whom these clonotypes also led the CD3+CD56-NKG2C+ fraction. Specificity for HCMV among expanded NKG2C+ T cell clones was not established.

Sequences were derived from CD4+ T cells sorted from PBMCs, sampled approximately 13 days after vaccination. This chain uses TRBV10-3 with TRBJ2-3; tentative D call: TRBD1 (5 bases). The source is a man in his fifties or sixties who received an inactivated influenza vaccine. CDR3: CAISGSGSGTDTQYF. The CDR3 nucleotides are TGTGCCATCAGTGGCTCAGGGTCGGGCACAGATACGCAGTATTTT.